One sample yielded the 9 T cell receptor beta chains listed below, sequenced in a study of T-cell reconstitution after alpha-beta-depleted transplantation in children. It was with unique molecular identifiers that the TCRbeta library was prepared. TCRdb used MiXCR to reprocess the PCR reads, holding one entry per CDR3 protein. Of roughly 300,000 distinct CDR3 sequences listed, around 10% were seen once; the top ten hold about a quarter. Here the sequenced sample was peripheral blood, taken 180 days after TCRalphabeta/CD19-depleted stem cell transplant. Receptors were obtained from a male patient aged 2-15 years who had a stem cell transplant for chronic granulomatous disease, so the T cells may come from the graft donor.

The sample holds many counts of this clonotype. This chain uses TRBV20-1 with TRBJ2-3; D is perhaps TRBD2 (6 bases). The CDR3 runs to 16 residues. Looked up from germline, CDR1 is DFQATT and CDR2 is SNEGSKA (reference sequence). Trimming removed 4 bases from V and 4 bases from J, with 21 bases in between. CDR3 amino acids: CSANSPRDSSSDTQYF. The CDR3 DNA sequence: TGCAGTGCTAATTCTCCGAGGGACTCCTCTTCAGATACGCAGTATTTT.

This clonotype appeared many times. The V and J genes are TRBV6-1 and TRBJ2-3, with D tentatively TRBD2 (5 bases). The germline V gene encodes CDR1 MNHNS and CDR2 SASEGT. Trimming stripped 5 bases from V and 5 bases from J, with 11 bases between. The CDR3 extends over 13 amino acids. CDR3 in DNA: TGTGCCAGCAGTCGGCTAGCAGGAGATACGCAGTATTTT. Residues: CASSRLAGDTQYF.

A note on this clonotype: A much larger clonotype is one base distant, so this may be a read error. CDR3 residues: CASSPRENLYGHTF. The CDR3, as DNA: TGTGCCAGCTCACCACGCGAAAACCTCTATGGCCACACCTTC. The rearrangement uses TRBV18 and TRBJ1-2; D gene unclear. Germline V gene sequence: CDR1 KGHSH, CDR2 LQKENI. This CDR3 spans 14 amino acids.

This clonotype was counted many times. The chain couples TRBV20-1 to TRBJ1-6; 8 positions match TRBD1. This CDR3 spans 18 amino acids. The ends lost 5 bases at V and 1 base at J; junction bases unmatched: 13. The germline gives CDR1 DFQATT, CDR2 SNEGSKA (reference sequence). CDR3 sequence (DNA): TGCAGTGCTCCGGACAGGGAATATTCGACTTCCTATAATTCACCCCTCCACTTT. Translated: CSAPDREYSTSYNSPLHF.

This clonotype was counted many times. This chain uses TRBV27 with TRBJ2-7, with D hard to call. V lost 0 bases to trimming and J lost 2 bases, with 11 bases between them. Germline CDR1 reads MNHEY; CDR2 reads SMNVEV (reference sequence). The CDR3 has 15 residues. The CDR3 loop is CASSLSGFGTYEQYF. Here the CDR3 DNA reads TGTGCCAGCAGTTTATCCGGGTTCGGAACCTACGAGCAGTACTTC.

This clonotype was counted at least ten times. CDR3: CSVEGTTVRYTF. CDR3 bases: TGCAGCGTTGAGGGGACAACGGTCCGCTACACCTTC. The chain uses TRBV29-1 and TRBJ1-2; a possible D gene is TRBD1 (6 bases). Germline V CDR1 and CDR2: SQVTM, ANQGSEA. This CDR3 region has 12 residues. V was pared by 3 bases and J by 9 bases, with 14 bases between.

The CDR3: CASSPRGSPSYEQYF. DNA for the CDR3: TGTGCCAGCAGCCCCAGGGGCAGCCCCTCCTACGAGCAGTACTTC. The chain joins TRBV11-2 to TRBJ2-7, with D possibly being TRBD1 (6 bases). The CDR3 covers 15 residues. The V gene lost 5 bases and the J gene lost 0 bases, with 14 bases spanning the gap. Germline-derived CDR1 and CDR2 are SGHAT and FQNNGV.

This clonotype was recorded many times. CDR3 coding DNA: TGTGCCAGCAGTATCACCCAGGAGACCCAGTACTTC. Translated: CASSITQETQYF. The chain employs TRBV12-3 or TRBV12-4 and TRBJ2-5; D remains unclear. This CDR3 region has 12 residues. V lost 5 bases, J lost 5 bases, and 9 bases lay in between.

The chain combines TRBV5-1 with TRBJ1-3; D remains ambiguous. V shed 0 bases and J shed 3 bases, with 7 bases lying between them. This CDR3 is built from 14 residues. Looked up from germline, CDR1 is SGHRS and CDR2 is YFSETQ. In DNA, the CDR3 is TGCGCCAGCAGCTTGGGGCGCTTTGGAAACACCATATATTTT. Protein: CASSLGRFGNTIYF. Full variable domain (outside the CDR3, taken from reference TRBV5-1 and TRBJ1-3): KAGVTQTPRYLIKTRGQQVTLSCSPISGHRSVSWYQQTPGQGLQFLFEYFSETQRNKGNFPGRFSGRQFSNSRSEMNVSTLELGDSALYLCASSLGRFGNTIYFGEGSWLTVV.